This T cell receptor beta chain was recovered during a study of blood T cell repertoires in COVID-19. The overall study: Some COVID-19 samples were acute and others convalescent; all came from the United States, Italy and Spain.

In the authors' workflow: Amplification of reference gene primers was used by the study to estimate nucleated cell counts. Some clones are missing from TCRdb's copy, which holds only in-frame ones; the method was immunoSEQ multiplex PCR. The V and J calls and clone size are taken from that table; D and trimming were inferred from the DNA. The repertoire holds about 74,000 clones, with 88% as singletons. Specimen: peripheral blood. This TCR was sampled from a woman older than 75 with acute or convalescent COVID-19.

Here the CDR3 reads CAISGGLGGPLNYGYTF. The CDR3 DNA follows: TGTGCCATCAGTGGAGGTCTCGGGGGTCCCCTTAACTATGGCTACACCTTC. The chain is built from TRBV10-3 and TRBJ1-2; possibly TRBD1 for D (5 bases). V dropped 4 bases and J dropped 1 base, with 19 bases sitting between them. This CDR3 has 17 amino acids. Germline V gene sequence: CDR1 ENHRY, CDR2 SYGVKD.